Listed below are T cell receptor beta chains from one sample, sequenced in a study of blood T cell repertoires in COVID-19. This table comes from immunoSEQ multiplex PCR, and its TCRdb copy is limited to in-frame clones, with some not included. The table shows about 58,000 clones, with around 90% occurring only once. Sequences were obtained from peripheral blood. The receptors shown here come from a man in his sixties with active COVID-19. CDR3s include the opening cysteine and the closing phenylalanine or tryptophan. Each record gives: CDR3 DNA, CDR3 protein, D gene, V gene, clone size, J gene. D genes are given only for firm matches. Expanded clones get a size class; other rows say once, few or many, or leave the size out.

TGTGCCAGCAGCTTGGCCGGGAGTACTGAGACCCAGTACTTC	CASSLAGSTETQYF	-	TRBV5-4	-	TRBJ2-5
TGTGCCACCAGTGATTATGGGACTAGCGGGAAAGATGAGCAGTTCTTC	CATSDYGTSGKDEQFF	TRBD2	TRBV24-1	-	TRBJ2-1
TGTGCCACCCGAGAGGGTAATGGCTACACCTTC	CATREGNGYTF	-	TRBV19	-	TRBJ1-2
TGTGCCAGCCGTGGGGCAGGGGGCCACACCGGGGAGCTGTTTTTT	CASRGAGGHTGELFF	TRBD1	TRBV3-1/TRBV3-2	-	TRBJ2-2
TGTGCCAGCAGCCCTAGCACAGATACGCAGTATTTT	CASSPSTDTQYF	-	TRBV12-3/TRBV12-4	once	TRBJ2-3
TGTGCCAGCTCACATCGACACACAGATACGCAGTATTTT	CASSHRHTDTQYF	-	TRBV18	few	TRBJ2-3
TGTGCCAGCAGCCCCACAGGGTCGCACACCGGGGAGCTGTTTTTT	CASSPTGSHTGELFF	-	TRBV28	-	TRBJ2-2
TGTGCCAGCAGGGCGGGACACCAAGAGACCCAGTACTTC	CASRAGHQETQYF	-	TRBV7-2	-	TRBJ2-5
TGCGCCAGCAGCTCCGGCCCGGACAGAGCCTCCTACGAGCAGTACTTC	CASSSGPDRASYEQYF	-	TRBV4-1	-	TRBJ2-7
TGCGCCAGCAGCTTGAGTACTAGCGGGAGTTGGGGGTCCTACGAGCAGTACTTC	CASSLSTSGSWGSYEQYF	TRBD2	TRBV5-1	-	TRBJ2-7
TGTGCCAGCAGTTACCCGGTACCTCCCGGTACGCAGTATTTT	CASSYPVPPGTQYF	-	TRBV6-6	-	TRBJ2-3
TGTGCCAGCAGTGTATTACAGGGGTTTGTGGGTCAGCCCCAGCATTTT	CASSVLQGFVGQPQHF	TRBD1	TRBV6-1	-	TRBJ1-5
TGTGCCAGCAGCCCCGCAGTCAGGGTGAACACTGAAGCTTTCTTT	CASSPAVRVNTEAFF	-	TRBV7-9	few	TRBJ1-1
TGTGCCAGCAGCTTAGAGGGGGCAGGGCTTAATGGCTACACCTTC	CASSLEGAGLNGYTF	TRBD1	TRBV7-9	-	TRBJ1-2
TGTGCCAGCAGCAATACACTAGCGGGGATCACAGATACGCAGTATTTT	CASSNTLAGITDTQYF	TRBD2	TRBV5-4	-	TRBJ2-3
TGTGCCAGCAGCCAAGGGCAGTTGTTGCAGCCCCAGCATTTT	CASSQGQLLQPQHF	-	TRBV3-1/TRBV3-2	-	TRBJ1-5
TGTGCCAGCAGCGTAGGCGGCAGGGGGCAAGCAGATACGCAGTATTTT	CASSVGGRGQADTQYF	TRBD1	TRBV9	-	TRBJ2-3
TGTGCCAGCAGCCTCCAGCTAGCGGGAGAGCAGTTCTTC	CASSLQLAGEQFF	TRBD2	TRBV3-1/TRBV3-2	once	TRBJ2-1
TGTGCCAGCAGCCTCCGGGGGACAGGGCATGAAAAACTGTTTTTT	CASSLRGTGHEKLFF	TRBD1	TRBV3-1/TRBV3-2	-	TRBJ1-4
TGTGCCAGCAGCGTTCGGGGAGTACAGCCCCAGCATTTT	CASSVRGVQPQHF	-	TRBV5-6	once	TRBJ1-5
TGTGCCATCAGTCTAGCGGGGGAGGGCAATGAGCAGTTCTTC	CAISLAGEGNEQFF	TRBD2	TRBV10-3	-	TRBJ2-1
TGTGCCAGTACCCAGGGGGAGACCCAGTACTTC	CASTQGETQYF	-	TRBV19	-	TRBJ2-5
TGTGCCAGCAGCTTAGTGGGACAATATCAGCCCCAGCATTTT	CASSLVGQYQPQHF	-	TRBV7-9	-	TRBJ1-5
TGTGCCAGCAGCGTAGTAGCGGGGGGGCTTAGAGATACGCAGTATTTT	CASSVVAGGLRDTQYF	TRBD2	TRBV9	-	TRBJ2-3
TGCAGCGCAACTATGACAGGGGGACATGAGCAGTTCTTC	CSATMTGGHEQFF	TRBD1	TRBV29-1	few	TRBJ2-1
TGTGCCAGCAGTTCCGAGCGGGAGGATTGGGCAGATACGCAGTATTTT	CASSSEREDWADTQYF	TRBD2	TRBV28	-	TRBJ2-3
TGTGCCAGCAGCGTTTACGGGGGTAATTCACCCCTCCACTTT	CASSVYGGNSPLHF	-	TRBV9	-	TRBJ1-6
TGTGCCAGTAGTCCGATCCCCACCGGGACAGGGATCAATGAGCAGTTCTTC	CASSPIPTGTGINEQFF	TRBD1	TRBV19	-	TRBJ2-1
TGTGCCAGCAGGAGAACAGGAGATCAGCCCCAGCATTTT	CASRRTGDQPQHF	-	TRBV27	-	TRBJ1-5
TGTGCCACCAGCAGGACGGGGGGACCGTATGGCTACACCTTC	CATSRTGGPYGYTF	-	TRBV24-1	-	TRBJ1-2
TGTGCAAGTCGCTTAGTTCAGGGGCGAAACTATGGCTACACCTTC	CASRLVQGRNYGYTF	-	TRBV12-2	-	TRBJ1-2
TGTGCCAGCAGCCCACAGCGGACAGGTAGCACAGATACGCAGTATTTT	CASSPQRTGSTDTQYF	TRBD1	TRBV7-3	-	TRBJ2-3
TGTGCCAGCAGTTCGTGGGGGGGGTACACTGAAGCTTTCTTT	CASSSWGGYTEAFF	-	TRBV27	-	TRBJ1-1
TGTGCCAGCACCCTTTTTGGGCGGGTTTCCTACAATGAGCAGTTCTTC	CASTLFGRVSYNEQFF	-	TRBV2	-	TRBJ2-1
TGTGCCAGCAGGGGGCCTCGGGAAGCTTTCTTT	CASRGPREAFF	-	TRBV2	-	TRBJ1-1
TGTGCCAGCAGACCCAGGTACCTTCGACAGGATAGTTATTCACCCCTCCACTTT	CASRPRYLRQDSYSPLHF	-	TRBV28	-	TRBJ1-6
TGTGCCAGCAGCTCTCAGGGGGAACCGAACACTGAAGCTTTCTTT	CASSSQGEPNTEAFF	TRBD1	TRBV7-9	-	TRBJ1-1